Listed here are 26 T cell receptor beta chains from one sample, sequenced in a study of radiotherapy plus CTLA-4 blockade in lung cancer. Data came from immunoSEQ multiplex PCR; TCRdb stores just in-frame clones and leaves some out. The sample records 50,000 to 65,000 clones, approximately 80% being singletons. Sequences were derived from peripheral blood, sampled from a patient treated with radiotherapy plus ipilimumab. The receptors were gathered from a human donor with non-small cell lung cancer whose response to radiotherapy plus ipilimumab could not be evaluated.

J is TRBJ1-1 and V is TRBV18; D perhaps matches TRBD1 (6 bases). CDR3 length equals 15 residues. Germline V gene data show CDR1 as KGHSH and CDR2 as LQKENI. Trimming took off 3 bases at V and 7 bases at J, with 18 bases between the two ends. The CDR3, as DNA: TGTGCCAGCTCACCCGCACGGGGGGCACTCAGTGAAGCTTTCTTT. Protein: CASSPARGALSEAFF. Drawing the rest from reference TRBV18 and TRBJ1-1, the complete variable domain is NAGVMQNPRHLVRRRGQEARLRCSPMKGHSHVYWYRQLPEEGLKFMVYLQKENIIDESGMPKERFSAEFPKEGPSILRIQQVVRGDSAAYFCASSPARGALSEAFFGQGTRLTVV.

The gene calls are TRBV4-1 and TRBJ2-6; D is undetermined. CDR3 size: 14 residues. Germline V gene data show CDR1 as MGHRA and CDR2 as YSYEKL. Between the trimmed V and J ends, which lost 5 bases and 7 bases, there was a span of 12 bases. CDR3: CASSDLRGANVLTF. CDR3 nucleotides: TGCGCCAGCAGCGACCTCCGAGGAGCCAACGTCCTGACTTTC.

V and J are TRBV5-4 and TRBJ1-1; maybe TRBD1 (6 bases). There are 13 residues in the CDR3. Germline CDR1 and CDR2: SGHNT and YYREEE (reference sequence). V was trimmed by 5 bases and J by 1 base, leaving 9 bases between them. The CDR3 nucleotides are TGTGCCAGCAGTTCCAGGGGGAACACTGAAGCTTTCTTT. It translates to CASSSRGNTEAFF.

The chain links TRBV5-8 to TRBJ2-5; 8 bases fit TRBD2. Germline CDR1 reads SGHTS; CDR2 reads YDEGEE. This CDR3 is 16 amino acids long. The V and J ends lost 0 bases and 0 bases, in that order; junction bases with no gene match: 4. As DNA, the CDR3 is TGTGCCAGCAGCTTGGTCAGCGGGGGTTACCAAGAGACCCAGTACTTC. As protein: CASSLVSGGYQETQYF.

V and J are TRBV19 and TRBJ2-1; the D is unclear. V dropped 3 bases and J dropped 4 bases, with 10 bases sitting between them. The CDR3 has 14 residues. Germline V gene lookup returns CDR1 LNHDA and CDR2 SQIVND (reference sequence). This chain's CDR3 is CASSIEPVYNEQFF. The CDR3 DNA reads TGTGCCAGTAGTATCGAGCCCGTATACAATGAGCAGTTCTTC.

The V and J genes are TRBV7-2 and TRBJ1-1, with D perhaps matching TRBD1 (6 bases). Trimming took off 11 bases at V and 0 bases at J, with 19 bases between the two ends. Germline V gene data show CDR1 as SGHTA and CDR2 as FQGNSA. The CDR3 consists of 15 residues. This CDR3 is CALSLGATLNTEAFF. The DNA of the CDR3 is TGTGCCCTATCCTTGGGGGCTACTCTGAACACTGAAGCTTTCTTT.

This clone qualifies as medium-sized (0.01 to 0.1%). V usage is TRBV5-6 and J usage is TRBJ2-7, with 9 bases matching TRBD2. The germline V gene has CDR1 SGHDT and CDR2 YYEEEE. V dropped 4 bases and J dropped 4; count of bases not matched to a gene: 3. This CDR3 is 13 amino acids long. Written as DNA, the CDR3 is TGTGCCAGCAGCGCGGGGGGGAGGTACGAGCAGTACTTC. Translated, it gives CASSAGGRYEQYF.

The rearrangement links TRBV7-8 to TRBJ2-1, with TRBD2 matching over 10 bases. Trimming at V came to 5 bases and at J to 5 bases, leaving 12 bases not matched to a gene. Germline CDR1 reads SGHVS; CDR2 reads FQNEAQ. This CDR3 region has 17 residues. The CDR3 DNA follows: TGTGCCAGCAGCGGACCAAAAAGCGGGAGGGTTAACAATGAGCAGTTCTTC. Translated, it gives CASSGPKSGRVNNEQFF.

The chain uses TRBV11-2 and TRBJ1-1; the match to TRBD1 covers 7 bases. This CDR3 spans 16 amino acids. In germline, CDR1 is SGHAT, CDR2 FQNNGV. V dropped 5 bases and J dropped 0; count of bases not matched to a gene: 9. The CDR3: CASSGRTGLMNTEAFF. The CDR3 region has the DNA TGTGCCAGCAGCGGACGGACAGGTCTCATGAACACTGAAGCTTTCTTT.

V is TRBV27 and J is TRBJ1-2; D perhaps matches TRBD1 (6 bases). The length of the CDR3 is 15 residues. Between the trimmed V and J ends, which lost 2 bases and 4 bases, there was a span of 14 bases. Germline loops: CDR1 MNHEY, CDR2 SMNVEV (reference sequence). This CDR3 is CASSLTPGDLYGYTF. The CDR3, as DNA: TGTGCCAGCAGTTTAACCCCAGGGGATCTCTATGGCTACACCTTC.

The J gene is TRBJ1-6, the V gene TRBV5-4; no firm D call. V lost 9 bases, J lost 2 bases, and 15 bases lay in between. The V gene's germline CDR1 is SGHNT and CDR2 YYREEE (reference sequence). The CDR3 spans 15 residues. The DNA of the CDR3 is TGTGCCACCACGTCCCTCACAGCCTATAATTCACCCCTCCACTTT. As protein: CATTSLTAYNSPLHF.

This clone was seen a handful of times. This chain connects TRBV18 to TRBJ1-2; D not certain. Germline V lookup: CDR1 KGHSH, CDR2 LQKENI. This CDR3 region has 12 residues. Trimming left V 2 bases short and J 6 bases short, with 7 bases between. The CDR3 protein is CASSPSLDGYTF. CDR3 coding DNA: TGTGCCAGCTCACCAAGTCTAGATGGCTACACCTTC.

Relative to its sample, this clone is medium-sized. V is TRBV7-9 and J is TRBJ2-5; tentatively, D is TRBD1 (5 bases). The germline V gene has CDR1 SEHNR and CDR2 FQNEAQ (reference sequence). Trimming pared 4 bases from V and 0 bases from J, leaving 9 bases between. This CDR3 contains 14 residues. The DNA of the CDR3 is TGTGCCAGCAGCTCGGACACGTACCAAGAGACCCAGTACTTC. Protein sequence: CASSSDTYQETQYF.

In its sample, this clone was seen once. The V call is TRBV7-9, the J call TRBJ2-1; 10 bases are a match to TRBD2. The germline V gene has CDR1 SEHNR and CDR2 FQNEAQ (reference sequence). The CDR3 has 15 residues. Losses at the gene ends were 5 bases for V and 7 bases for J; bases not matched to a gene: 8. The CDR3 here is CASSSWEREGNEQFF. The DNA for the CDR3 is TGTGCCAGCAGCAGTTGGGAGCGGGAGGGGAATGAGCAGTTCTTC.

The CDR3 region has the DNA TGTGCCAGCAGCCGCGACTCCGCCGGCAATGAGCAGTTCTTC. This sequence encodes CASSRDSAGNEQFF. This chain uses TRBV6-6 with TRBJ2-1; no clear D gene. Germline V gene sequence: CDR1 MNHNY, CDR2 SVGAGI (reference sequence). Trimming took off 6 bases at V and 6 bases at J, with 15 bases between the two ends. The CDR3 covers 14 residues.

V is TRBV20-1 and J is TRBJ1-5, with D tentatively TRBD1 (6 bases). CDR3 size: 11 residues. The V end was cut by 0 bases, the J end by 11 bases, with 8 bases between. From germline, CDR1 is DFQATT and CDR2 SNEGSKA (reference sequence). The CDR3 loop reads CSARDNRAQHF. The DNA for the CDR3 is TGCAGTGCTAGAGATAACAGGGCCCAGCATTTT.

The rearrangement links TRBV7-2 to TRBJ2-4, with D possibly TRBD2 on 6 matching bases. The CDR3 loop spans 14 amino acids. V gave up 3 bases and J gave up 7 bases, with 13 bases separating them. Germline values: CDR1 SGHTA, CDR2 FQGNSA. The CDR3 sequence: CASSFGSRENIQYF. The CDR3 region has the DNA TGTGCCAGCAGCTTCGGGAGCAGGGAGAACATTCAGTACTTC. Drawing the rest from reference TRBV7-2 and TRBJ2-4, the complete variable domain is GAGVSQSPSNKVTEKGKDVELRCDPISGHTALYWYRQSLGQGLEFLIYFQGNSAPDKSGLPSDRFSAERTGGSVSTLTIQRTQQEDSAVYLCASSFGSRENIQYFGAGTRLSVL.

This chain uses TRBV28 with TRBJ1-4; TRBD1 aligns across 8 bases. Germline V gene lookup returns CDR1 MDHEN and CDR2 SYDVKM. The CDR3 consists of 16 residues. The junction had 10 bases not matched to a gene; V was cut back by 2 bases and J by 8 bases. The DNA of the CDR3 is TGTGCCAGCAGTTTACCAGGGGGCTCGGGAAGAGAAAAACTGTTTTTT. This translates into CASSLPGGSGREKLFF. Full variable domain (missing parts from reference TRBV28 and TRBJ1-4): DVKVTQSSRYLVKRTGEKVFLECVQDMDHENMFWYRQDPGLGLRLIYFSYDVKMKEKGDIPEGYSVSREKKERFSLILESASTNQTSMYLCASSLPGGSGREKLFFGSGTQLSVL.

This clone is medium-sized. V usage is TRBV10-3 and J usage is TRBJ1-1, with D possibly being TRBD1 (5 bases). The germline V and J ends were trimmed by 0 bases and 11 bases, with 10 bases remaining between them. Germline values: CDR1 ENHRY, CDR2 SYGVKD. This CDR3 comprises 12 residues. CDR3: CAISESGDLAFF. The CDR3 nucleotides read TGTGCCATCAGTGAGTCAGGGGATTTGGCTTTCTTT.

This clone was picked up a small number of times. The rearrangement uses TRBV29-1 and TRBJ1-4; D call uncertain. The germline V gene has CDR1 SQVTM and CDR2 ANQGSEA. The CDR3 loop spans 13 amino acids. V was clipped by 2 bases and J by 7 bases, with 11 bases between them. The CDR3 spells CSVENSPGEKLFF. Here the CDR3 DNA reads TGCAGCGTTGAAAACTCCCCTGGTGAAAAACTGTTTTTT.

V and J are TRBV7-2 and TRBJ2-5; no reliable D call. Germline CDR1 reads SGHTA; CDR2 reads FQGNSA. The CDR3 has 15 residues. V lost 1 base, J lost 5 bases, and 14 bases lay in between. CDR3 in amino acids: CASSLGLPWRETQYF. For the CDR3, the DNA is TGTGCCAGCAGCTTAGGCCTTCCCTGGCGGGAGACCCAGTACTTC.

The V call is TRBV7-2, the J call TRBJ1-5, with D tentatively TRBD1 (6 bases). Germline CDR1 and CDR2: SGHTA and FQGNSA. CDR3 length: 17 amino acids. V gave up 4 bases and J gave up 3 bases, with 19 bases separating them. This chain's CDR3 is CASSSAPGTRVNQPQHF. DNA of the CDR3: TGTGCCAGCAGCTCAGCCCCCGGGACACGTGTCAATCAGCCCCAGCATTTT. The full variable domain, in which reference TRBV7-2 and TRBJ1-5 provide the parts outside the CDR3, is GAGVSQSPSNKVTEKGKDVELRCDPISGHTALYWYRQSLGQGLEFLIYFQGNSAPDKSGLPSDRFSAERTGGSVSTLTIQRTQQEDSAVYLCASSSAPGTRVNQPQHFGDGTRLSIL.

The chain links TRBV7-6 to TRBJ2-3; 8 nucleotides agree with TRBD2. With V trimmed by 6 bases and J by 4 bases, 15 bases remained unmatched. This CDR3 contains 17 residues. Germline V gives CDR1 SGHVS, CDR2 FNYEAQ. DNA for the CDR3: TGTGCCAGCAGTTCACAACCACTAGCGGCGGGGGCAGATACGCAGTATTTT. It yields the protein CASSSQPLAAGADTQYF.

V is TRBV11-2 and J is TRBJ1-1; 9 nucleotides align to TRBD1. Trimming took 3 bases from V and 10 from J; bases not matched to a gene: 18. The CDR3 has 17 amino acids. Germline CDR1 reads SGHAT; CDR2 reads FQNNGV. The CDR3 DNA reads TGTGCCAGCAGCTTCAAAGCTCCGGGACAGGGTTTGATTTTAGCTTTCTTT. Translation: CASSFKAPGQGLILAFF.

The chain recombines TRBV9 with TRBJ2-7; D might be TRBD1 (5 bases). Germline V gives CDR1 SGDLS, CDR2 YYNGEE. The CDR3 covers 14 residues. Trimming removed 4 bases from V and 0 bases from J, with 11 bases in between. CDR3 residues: CASSSEGASYEQYF. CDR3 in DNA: TGTGCCAGCAGCTCAGAAGGGGCCTCCTACGAGCAGTACTTC. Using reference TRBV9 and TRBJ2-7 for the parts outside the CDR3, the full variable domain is DSGVTQTPKHLITATGQRVTLRCSPRSGDLSVYWYQQSLDQGLQFLIQYYNGEERAKGNILERFSAQQFPDLHSELNLSSLELGDSALYFCASSSEGASYEQYFGPGTRLTVT.

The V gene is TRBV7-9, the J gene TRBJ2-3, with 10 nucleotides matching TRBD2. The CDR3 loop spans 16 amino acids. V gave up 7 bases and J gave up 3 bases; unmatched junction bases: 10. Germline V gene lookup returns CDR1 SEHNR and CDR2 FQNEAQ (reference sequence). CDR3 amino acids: CASTPSSGSRTDTQYF. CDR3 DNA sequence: TGTGCCAGCACCCCATCTAGCGGGAGCCGAACAGATACGCAGTATTTT.